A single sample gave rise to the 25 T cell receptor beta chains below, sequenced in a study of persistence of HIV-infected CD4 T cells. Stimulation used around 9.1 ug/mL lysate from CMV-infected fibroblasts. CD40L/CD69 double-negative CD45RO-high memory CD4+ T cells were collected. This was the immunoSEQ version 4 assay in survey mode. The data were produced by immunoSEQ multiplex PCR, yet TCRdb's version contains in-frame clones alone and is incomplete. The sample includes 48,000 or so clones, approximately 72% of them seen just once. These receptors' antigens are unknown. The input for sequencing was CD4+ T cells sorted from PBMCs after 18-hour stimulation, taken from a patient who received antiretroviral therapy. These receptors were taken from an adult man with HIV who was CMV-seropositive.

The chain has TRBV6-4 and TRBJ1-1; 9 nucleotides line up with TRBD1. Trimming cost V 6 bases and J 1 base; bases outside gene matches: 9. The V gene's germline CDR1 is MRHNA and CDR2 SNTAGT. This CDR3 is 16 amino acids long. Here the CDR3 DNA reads TGTGCCAGCAGAAGGACAGGGGCAAAGGGGAACACTGAAGCTTTCTTT. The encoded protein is CASRRTGAKGNTEAFF.

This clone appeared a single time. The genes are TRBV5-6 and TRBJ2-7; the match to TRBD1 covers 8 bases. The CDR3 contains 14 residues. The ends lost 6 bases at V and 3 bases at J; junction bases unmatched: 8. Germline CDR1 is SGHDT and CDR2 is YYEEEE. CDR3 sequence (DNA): TGTGCCAGCACCTGGACAGGGCCGATCTACGAGCAGTACTTC. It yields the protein CASTWTGPIYEQYF.

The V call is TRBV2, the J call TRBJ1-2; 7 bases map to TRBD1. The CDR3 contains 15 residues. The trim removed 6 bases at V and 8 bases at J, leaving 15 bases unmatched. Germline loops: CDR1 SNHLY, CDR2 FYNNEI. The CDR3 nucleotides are TGTGCCAGCAGCCCCCCGGTGAGACAGGGAAGCGGCTACACCTTC. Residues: CASSPPVRQGSGYTF.

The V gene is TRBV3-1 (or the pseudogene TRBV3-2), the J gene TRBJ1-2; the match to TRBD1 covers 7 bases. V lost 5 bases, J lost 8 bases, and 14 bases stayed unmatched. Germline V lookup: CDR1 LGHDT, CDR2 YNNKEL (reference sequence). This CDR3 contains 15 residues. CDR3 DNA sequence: TGTGCCAGCAGCTTCGAAGACAGGGTGTCAGGCGGCTACACCTTC. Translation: CASSFEDRVSGGYTF.

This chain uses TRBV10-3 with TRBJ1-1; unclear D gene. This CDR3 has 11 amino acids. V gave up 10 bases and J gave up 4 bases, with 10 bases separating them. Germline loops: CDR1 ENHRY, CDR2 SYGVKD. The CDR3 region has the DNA TGTGCCACCCTCAGGAGCACTGAAGCTTTCTTT. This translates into CATLRSTEAFF.

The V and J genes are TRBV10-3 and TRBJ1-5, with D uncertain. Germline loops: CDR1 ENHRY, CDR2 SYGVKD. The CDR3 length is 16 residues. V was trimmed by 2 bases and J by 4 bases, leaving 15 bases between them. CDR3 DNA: TGTGCCATCAGTGAGCCTGATATGGGCAAGAATCAGCCCCAGCATTTT. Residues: CAISEPDMGKNQPQHF.

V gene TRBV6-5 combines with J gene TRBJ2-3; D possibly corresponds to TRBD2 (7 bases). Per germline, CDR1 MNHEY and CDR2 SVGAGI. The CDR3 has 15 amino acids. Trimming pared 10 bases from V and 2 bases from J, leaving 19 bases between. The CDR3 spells CATALAGAYTDTQYF. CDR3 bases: TGTGCCACCGCGTTGGCGGGGGCCTACACAGATACGCAGTATTTT.

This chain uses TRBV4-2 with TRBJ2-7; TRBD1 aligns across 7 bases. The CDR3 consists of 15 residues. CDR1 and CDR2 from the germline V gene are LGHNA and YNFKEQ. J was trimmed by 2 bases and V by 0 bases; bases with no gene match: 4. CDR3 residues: CASSQDWDSPYEQYF. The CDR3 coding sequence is TGTGCCAGCAGCCAAGATTGGGACAGCCCCTACGAGCAGTACTTC.

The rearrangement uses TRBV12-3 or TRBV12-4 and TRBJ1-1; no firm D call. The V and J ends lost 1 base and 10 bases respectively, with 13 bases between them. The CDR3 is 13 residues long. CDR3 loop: CASSLGDPAGAFF. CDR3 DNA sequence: TGTGCCAGCAGTTTAGGCGACCCCGCGGGAGCTTTCTTT.

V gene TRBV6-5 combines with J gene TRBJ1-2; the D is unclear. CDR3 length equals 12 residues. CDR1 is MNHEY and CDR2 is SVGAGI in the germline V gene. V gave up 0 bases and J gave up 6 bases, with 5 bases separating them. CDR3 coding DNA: TGTGCCAGCAGTTACTCGAACGATGGCTACACCTTC. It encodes CASSYSNDGYTF.

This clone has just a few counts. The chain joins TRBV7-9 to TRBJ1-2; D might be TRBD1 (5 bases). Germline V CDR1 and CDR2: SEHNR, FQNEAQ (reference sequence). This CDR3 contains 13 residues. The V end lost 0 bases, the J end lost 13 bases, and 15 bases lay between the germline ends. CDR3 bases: TGTGCCAGCAGCTTAGCTACCCAGGGACCCCCCACCTTC. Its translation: CASSLATQGPPTF.

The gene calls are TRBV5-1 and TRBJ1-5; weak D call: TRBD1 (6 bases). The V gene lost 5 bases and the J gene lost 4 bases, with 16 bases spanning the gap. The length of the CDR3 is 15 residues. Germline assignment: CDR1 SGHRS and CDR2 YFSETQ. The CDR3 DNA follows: TGCGCCAGCAGTTTTGAGGGACACCCAAATCAGCCCCAGCATTTT. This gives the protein CASSFEGHPNQPQHF.

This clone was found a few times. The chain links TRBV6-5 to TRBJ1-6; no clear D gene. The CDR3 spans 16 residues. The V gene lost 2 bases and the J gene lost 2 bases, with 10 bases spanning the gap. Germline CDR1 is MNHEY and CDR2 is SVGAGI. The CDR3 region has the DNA TGTGCCAGCAGTTACGCCCCCGGGACCTATAATTCACCCCTCCACTTT. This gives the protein CASSYAPGTYNSPLHF.

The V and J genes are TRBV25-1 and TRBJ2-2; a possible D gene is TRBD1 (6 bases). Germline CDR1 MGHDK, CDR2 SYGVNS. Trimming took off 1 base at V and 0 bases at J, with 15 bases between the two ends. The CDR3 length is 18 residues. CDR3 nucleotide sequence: TGTGCCAGCAGTGAATTGGGACAATCCTACGCGAACACCGGGGAGCTGTTTTTT. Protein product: CASSELGQSYANTGELFF.

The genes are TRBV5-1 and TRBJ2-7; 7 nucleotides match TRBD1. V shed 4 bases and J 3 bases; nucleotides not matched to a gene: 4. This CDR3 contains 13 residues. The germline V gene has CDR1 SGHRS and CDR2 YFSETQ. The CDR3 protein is CASSKGAFYEQYF. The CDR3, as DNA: TGCGCCAGCAGCAAGGGGGCGTTCTACGAGCAGTACTTC.

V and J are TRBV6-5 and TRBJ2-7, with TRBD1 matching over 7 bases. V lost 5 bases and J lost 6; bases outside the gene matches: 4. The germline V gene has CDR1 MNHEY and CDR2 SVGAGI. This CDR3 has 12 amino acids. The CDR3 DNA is TGTGCCAGCAGTCCGACAGGGATCGAGCAGTACTTC. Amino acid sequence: CASSPTGIEQYF.

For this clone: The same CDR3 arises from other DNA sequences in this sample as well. The CDR3 spells CASSVARGETQYF. Here the CDR3 DNA reads TGTGCCAGCAGCGTTGCCAGGGGAGAGACCCAGTACTTC. The chain has TRBV9 and TRBJ2-5; D perhaps matches TRBD1 (6 bases). CDR3 length: 13 amino acids. The germline gives CDR1 SGDLS, CDR2 YYNGEE. Trimming left V 2 bases short and J 4 bases short, with 9 bases between. The variable domain in full, with the rest retrieved from reference TRBV9 and TRBJ2-5, is DSGVTQTPKHLITATGQRVTLRCSPRSGDLSVYWYQQSLDQGLQFLIQYYNGEERAKGNILERFSAQQFPDLHSELNLSSLELGDSALYFCASSVARGETQYFGPGTRLLVL.

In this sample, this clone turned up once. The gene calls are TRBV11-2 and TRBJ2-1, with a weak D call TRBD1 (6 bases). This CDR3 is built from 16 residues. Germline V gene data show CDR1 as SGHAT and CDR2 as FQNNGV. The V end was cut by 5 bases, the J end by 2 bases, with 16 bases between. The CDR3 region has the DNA TGTGCCAGCAGCCTAACCGGGACACTTACCTACAATGAGCAGTTCTTC. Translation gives CASSLTGTLTYNEQFF.

The CDR3 here is CASSLLALSSYNEQFF. In DNA form, the CDR3 reads TGTGCCAGCAGCTTACTAGCGCTGAGCTCCTACAATGAGCAGTTCTTC. The V gene is TRBV5-6, the J gene TRBJ2-1; 7 bases fit TRBD2. Losses at the gene ends were 2 bases for V and 0 bases for J; bases not matched to a gene: 5. Germline CDR1 reads SGHDT; CDR2 reads YYEEEE. CDR3 length: 16 residues.

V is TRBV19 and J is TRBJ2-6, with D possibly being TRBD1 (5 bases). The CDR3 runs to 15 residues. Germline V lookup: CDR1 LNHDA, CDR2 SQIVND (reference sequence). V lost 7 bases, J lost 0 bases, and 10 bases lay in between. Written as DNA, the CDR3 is TGTGCCAGTACCCTAGGGGTCTCTGGGGCCAACGTCCTGACTTTC. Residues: CASTLGVSGANVLTF.

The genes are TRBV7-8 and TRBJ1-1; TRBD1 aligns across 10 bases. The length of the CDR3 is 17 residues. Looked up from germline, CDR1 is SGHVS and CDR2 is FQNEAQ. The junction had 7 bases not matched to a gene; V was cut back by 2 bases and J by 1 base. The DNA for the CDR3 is TGTGCCAGCAGCTTATACGGGACAGGGGTGACGAACACTGAAGCTTTCTTT. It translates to CASSLYGTGVTNTEAFF.

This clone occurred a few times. The CDR3 sequence is CASSLALGGFSGNTIYF. CDR3 DNA: TGTGCCAGCAGCTTAGCTCTCGGGGGTTTCTCTGGAAACACCATATATTTT. The chain links TRBV7-9 to TRBJ1-3, with D perhaps TRBD1 (5 bases). The CDR3 is made up of 17 amino acids. Trimming shortened V by 0 bases and J by 0 bases, and 12 bases separated the two germline ends. CDR1 is SEHNR, CDR2 FQNEAQ, per germline (reference sequence).

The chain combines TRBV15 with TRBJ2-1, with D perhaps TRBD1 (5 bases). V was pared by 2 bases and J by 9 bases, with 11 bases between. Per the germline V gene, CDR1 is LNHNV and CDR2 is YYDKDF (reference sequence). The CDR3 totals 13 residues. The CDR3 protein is CATSRQGITEQFF. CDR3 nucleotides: TGTGCCACCAGCAGACAGGGAATCACTGAGCAGTTCTTC.

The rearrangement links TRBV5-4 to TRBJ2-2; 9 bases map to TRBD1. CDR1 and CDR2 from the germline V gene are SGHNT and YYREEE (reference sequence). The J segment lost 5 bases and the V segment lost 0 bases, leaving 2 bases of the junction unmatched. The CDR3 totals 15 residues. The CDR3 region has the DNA TGTGCCAGCAGCTTGGCCGGGACAGGGACCGGGGAGCTGTTTTTT. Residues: CASSLAGTGTGELFF. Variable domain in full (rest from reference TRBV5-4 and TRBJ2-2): ETGVTQSPTHLIKTRGQQVTLRCSSQSGHNTVSWYQQALGQGPQFIFQYYREEENGRGNFPPRFSGLQFPNYSSELNVNALELDDSALYLCASSLAGTGTGELFFGEGSRLTVL.

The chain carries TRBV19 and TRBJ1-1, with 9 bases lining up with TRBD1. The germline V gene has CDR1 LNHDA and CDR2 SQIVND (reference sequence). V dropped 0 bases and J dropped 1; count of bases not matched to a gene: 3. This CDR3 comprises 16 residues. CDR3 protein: CASSIEQGAANTEAFF. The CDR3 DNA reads TGTGCCAGTAGTATAGAACAGGGGGCGGCGAACACTGAAGCTTTCTTT.